This T cell receptor (beta chain) was profiled in a study of spatial heterogeneity in lung cancer. Study in general: Within raw reads, each unique TCR and UMI combination appeared on average more than ten times. Study-level points and caveats: It was found that expanded intratumoral alpha and beta TCR counts tracked tumor mutation counts.

Time point of the sample: sample taken at primary tumor resection. This CDR3 region has 15 residues. The germline V gene has CDR1 SGHDT and CDR2 YYEEEE. A note on this clonotype: Its antigen is currently unknown. Possible read error: a much larger clone is one base away.

Single TCR cDNA molecules each had their own unique molecular identifier. TCRdb passed the 5' RACE reads through MiXCR, listing each CDR3 protein once. The sample contains 10,000 or so distinct CDR3 sequences, around 9.3% of which appear only once. The sample here was lung tumor tissue, taken at surgery. This TCR came from a female donor with early-stage non-small cell lung cancer. The chain joins TRBV5-6 to TRBJ2-5; tentatively, D is TRBD2 (5 bases). This CDR3 reads CVSSGYLGNQETQYF. The CDR3 DNA is TGTGTCAGCAGCGGTTATTTGGGGAACCAAGAGACCCAGTACTTC.